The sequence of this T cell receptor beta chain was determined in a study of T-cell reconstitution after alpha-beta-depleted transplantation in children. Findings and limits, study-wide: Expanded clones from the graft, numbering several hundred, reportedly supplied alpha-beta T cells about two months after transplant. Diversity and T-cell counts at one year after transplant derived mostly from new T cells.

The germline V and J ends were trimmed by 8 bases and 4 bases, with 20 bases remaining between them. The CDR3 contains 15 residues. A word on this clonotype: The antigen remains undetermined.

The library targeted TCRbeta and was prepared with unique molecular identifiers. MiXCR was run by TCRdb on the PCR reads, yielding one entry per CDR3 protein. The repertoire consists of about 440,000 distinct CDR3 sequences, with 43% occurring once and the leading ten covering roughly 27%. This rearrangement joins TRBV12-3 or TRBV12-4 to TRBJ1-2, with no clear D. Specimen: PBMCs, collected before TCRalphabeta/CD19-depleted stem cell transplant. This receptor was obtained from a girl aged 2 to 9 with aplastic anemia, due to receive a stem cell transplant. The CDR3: CASAHSGALAYGYTF. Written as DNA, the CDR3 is TGTGCCAGCGCCCACTCCGGTGCCCTAGCCTATGGCTACACCTTC.